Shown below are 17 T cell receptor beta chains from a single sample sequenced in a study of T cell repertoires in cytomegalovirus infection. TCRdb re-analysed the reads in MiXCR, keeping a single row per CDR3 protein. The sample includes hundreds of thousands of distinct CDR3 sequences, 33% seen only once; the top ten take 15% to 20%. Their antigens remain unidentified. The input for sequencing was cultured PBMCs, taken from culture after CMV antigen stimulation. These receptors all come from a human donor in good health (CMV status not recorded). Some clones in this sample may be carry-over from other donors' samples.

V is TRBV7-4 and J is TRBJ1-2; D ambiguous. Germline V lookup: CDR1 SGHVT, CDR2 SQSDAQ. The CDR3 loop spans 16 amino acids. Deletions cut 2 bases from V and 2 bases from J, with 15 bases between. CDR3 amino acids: CASSLSPLGENYGYTF. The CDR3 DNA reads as TGTGCCAGCAGCTTATCTCCCCTCGGGGAGAACTATGGCTACACCTTC.

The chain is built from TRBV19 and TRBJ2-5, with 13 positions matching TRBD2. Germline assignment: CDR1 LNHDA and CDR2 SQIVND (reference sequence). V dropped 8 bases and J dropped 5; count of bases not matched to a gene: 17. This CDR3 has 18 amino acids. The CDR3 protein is CASSSGRLAGGPWETQYF. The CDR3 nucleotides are TGTGCCAGTTCCTCCGGGAGACTAGCGGGAGGCCCGTGGGAGACCCAGTACTTC.

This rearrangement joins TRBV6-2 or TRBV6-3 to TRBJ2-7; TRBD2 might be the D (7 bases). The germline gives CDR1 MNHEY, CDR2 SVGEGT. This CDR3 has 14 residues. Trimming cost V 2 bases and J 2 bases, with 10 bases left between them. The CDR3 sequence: CASSYSGTTYEQYF. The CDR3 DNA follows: TGTGCCAGCAGTTACAGCGGGACAACCTACGAGCAGTACTTC.

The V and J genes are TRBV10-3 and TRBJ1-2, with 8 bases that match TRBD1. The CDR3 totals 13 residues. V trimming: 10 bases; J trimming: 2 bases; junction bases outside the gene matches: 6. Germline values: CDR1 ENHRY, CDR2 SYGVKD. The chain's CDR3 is CATDRGPNYGYTF. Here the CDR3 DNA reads TGTGCCACCGACAGGGGTCCCAACTATGGCTACACCTTC.

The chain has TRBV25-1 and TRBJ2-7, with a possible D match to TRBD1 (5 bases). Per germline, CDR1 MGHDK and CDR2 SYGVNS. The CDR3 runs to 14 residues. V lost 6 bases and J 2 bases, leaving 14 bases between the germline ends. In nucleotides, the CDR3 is TGTGCCAGCAGGGATAACAGGCAGACCTACGAGCAGTACTTC. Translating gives CASRDNRQTYEQYF.

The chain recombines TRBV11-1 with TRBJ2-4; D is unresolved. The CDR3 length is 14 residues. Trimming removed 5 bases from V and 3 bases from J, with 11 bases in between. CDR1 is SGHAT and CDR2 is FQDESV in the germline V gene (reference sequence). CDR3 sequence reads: CASSHGGDKNIQYF. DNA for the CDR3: TGTGCCAGCAGCCACGGCGGCGACAAAAACATTCAGTACTTC. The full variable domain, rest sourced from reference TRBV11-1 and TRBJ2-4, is EAEVAQSPRYKITEKSQAVAFWCDPISGHATLYWYRQILGQGPELLVQFQDESVVDDSQLPKDRFSAERLKGVDSTLKIQPAELGDSAMYLCASSHGGDKNIQYFGAGTRLSVL.

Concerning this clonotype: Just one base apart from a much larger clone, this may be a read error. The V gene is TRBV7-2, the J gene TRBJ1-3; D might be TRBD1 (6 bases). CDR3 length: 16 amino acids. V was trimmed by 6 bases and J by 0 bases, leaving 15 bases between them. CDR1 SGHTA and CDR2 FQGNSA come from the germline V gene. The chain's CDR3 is CASSLTGADSGNTIYF. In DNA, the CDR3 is TGTGCCAGCAGTTTGACGGGGGCCGACTCTGGAAACACCATATATTTT.

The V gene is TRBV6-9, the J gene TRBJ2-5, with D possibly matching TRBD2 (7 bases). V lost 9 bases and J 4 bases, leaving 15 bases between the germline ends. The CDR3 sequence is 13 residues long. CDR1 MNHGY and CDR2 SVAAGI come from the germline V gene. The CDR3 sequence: CARTPGGTETQYF. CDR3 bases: TGTGCCAGGACCCCGGGGGGCACAGAGACCCAGTACTTC.

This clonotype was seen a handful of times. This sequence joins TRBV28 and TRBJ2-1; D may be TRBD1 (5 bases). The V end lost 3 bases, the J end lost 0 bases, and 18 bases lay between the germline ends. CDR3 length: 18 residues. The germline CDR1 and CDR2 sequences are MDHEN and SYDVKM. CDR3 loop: CASSLVQGLYTSYNEQFF. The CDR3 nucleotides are TGTGCCAGCAGTTTGGTTCAGGGCCTCTACACCTCCTACAATGAGCAGTTCTTC.

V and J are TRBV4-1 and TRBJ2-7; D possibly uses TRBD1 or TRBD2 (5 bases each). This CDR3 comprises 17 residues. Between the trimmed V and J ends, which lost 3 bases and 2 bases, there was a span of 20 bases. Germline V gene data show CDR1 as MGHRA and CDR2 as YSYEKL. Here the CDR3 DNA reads TGCGCCAGCAGCCAGGCGCCAGGGAGTTACCTGACCTACGAGCAGTACTTC. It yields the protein CASSQAPGSYLTYEQYF.

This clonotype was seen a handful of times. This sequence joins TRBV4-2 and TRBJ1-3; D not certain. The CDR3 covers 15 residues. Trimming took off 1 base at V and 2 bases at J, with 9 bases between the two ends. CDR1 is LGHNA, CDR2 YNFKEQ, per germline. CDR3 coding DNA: TGTGCCAGCAGCCAAGGGGAGTCGGCTGGAAACACCATATATTTT. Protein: CASSQGESAGNTIYF.

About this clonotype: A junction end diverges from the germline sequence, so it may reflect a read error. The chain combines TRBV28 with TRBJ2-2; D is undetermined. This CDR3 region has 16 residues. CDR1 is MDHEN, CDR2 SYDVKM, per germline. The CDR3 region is CANSFLGQTNTGELFF. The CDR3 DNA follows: TGTGCCAACAGTTTTTTGGGCCAGACGAACACCGGGGAGCTGTTTTTT.

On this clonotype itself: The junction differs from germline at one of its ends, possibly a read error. The CDR3 here is CSSAHFRVNQPQHF. CDR3 sequence (DNA): TGTTCCAGCGCACACTTCAGGGTCAATCAGCCCCAGCATTTT. This chain links TRBV7-8 with TRBJ1-5; TRBD1 might be the D (5 bases). Germline V lookup: CDR1 SGHVS, CDR2 FQNEAQ. The CDR3 runs 14 residues.

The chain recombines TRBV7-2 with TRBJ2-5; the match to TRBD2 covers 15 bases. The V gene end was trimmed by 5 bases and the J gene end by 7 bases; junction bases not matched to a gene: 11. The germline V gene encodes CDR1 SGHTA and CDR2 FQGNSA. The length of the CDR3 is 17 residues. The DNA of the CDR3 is TGTGCCAGCAGCCCTCACGGACTAGCGGGAGGGCCGGGGACCCAGTACTTC. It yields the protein CASSPHGLAGGPGTQYF.

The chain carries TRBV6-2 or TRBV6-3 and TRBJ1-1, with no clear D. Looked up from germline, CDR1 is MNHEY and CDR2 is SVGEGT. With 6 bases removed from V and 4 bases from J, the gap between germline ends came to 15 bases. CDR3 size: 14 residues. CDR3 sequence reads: CASSSIGEFTEAFF. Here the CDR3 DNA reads TGTGCCAGCAGCTCCATCGGGGAGTTCACTGAAGCTTTCTTT.

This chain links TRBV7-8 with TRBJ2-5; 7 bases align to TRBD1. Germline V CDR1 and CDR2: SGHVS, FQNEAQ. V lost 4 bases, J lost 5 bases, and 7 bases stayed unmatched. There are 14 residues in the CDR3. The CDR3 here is CASSSRQGLETQYF. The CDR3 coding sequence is TGTGCCAGCAGCTCCCGACAGGGCCTTGAGACCCAGTACTTC. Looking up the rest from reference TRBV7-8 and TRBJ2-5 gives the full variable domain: GAGVSQSPRYKVAKRGQDVALRCDPISGHVSLFWYQQALGQGPEFLTYFQNEAQLDKSGLPSDRFFAERPEGSVSTLKIQRTQQEDSAVYLCASSSRQGLETQYFGPGTRLLVL.

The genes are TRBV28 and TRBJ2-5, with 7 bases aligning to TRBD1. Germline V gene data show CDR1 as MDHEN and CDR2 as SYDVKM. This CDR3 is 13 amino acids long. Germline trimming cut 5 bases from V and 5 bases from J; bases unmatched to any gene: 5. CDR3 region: CASSAGTDETQYF. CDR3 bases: TGTGCCAGCAGTGCCGGGACAGACGAGACCCAGTACTTC.